The rows below give T cell receptor beta chains drawn from one sample of a study of T cells in Graves' hyperthyroidism and ophthalmopathy. MiXCR, run by TCRdb on the multiplex PCR reads, gives a single entry per CDR3 protein. The sample comprises approximately 410,000 distinct CDR3 sequences, around 13% of which are singletons, and less than 6.5% rests with the top ten. The sequenced sample was blood. The receptors originated from a woman aged 18 to 35 with Graves' hyperthyroidism. The CDR3 runs from the conserved cysteine through the conserved F or W. A D gene is named only where the DNA matches it firmly. Not all rows give a size; the values are once, few, many and, for expanded clones, a class.

j_gene,abundance,v_gene,d_gene,CDR3aa,CDR3nt
TRBJ1-2,many,TRBV12-3/TRBV12-4,NA,CASSLARAWGSKNYGYTF,TGTGCCAGCAGTTTAGCGCGCGCCTGGGGGTCTAAAAACTATGGCTACACCTTC
TRBJ2-3,many,TRBV28,TRBD1,CASRGGQPDTQYF,TGTGCCAGCAGAGGGGGCCAACCGGATACGCAGTATTTT
TRBJ2-3,few,TRBV6-1,NA,CASSSLLDTQYF,TGTGCCAGCAGTTCCTTATTAGATACGCAGTATTTT
TRBJ2-1,NA,TRBV9,TRBD2,CASSVGSSGGYNEQFF,TGTGCCAGCAGCGTAGGAAGTAGCGGGGGGTACAATGAGCAGTTCTTC
TRBJ2-7,NA,TRBV7-9,NA,CASSPPGMENYEQYF,TGTGCCAGCAGCCCCCCGGGCATGGAAAACTACGAGCAGTACTTC
TRBJ1-2,NA,TRBV20-1,NA,CSARGAASYGYTF,TGCAGTGCCCGAGGGGCAGCATCCTATGGCTACACCTTC
TRBJ1-3,many,TRBV3-1,NA,CASSQGIGNTIYF,TGTGCCAGCAGCCAAGGGATCGGAAACACCATATATTTT
TRBJ1-2,NA,TRBV9,NA,CASSVGDRGASWGYTF,TGTGCCAGCAGCGTAGGAGATCGGGGGGCGTCGTGGGGCTACACCTTC
TRBJ2-7,many,TRBV28,NA,CASNSGHEQYF,TGTGCCAGCAATTCGGGCCACGAGCAGTACTTC
TRBJ1-5,few,TRBV6-1,NA,CASSEGGRMMPQHF,TGTGCCAGCAGTGAAGGGGGACGGATGATGCCCCAGCATTTT
TRBJ1-2,many,TRBV5-1,TRBD1,CASSLGHRGPYYGYTF,TGCGCCAGCAGCTTGGGGCACAGGGGGCCATACTATGGCTACACCTTC
TRBJ2-5,NA,TRBV5-6,NA,CASSFSAETQYF,TGTGCCAGCAGCTTTAGTGCGGAGACCCAGTACTTC
TRBJ2-3,NA,TRBV29-1,NA,CSGGLDRTDTQYF,TGCAGCGGCGGGCTAGATCGTACAGATACGCAGTATTTT
TRBJ1-2,many,TRBV10-3,NA,CAISAGGTSNYGYTF,TGTGCCATCAGTGCGGGCGGAACCTCTAACTATGGCTACACCTTC
TRBJ2-1,many,TRBV2,TRBD2,CASSDLVVLAGRKYNEQFF,TGTGCCAGCAGTGATCTCGTGGTTCTAGCGGGGCGCAAGTACAATGAGCAGTTCTTC
TRBJ2-7,NA,TRBV5-5,NA,CASSLEPGVEQYF,TGTGCCAGCAGCTTGGAGCCAGGGGTCGAGCAGTACTTC
TRBJ2-7,many,TRBV6-1,TRBD1,CASSRGRWYEQYF,TGTGCCAGTTCCAGGGGGCGCTGGTACGAGCAGTACTTC
TRBJ2-2,many,TRBV30,TRBD2,CALQRESNTGELFF,TGTGCCTTACAGCGGGAGTCGAACACCGGGGAGCTGTTTTTT
TRBJ1-1,many,TRBV12-3/TRBV12-4,TRBD1,CASSLTGETEAFF,TGTGCCAGCAGTTTAACAGGGGAGACTGAAGCTTTCTTT
TRBJ2-1,many,TRBV2,TRBD2,CASSEGAGAHNEQFF,TGTGCCAGCAGTGAAGGAGCGGGAGCTCACAATGAGCAGTTCTTC
TRBJ2-5,many,TRBV12-3/TRBV12-4,TRBD2,CASSRGGKTQYF,TGTGCCAGCAGTCGCGGGGGAAAGACCCAGTACTTC
TRBJ1-2,NA,TRBV6-1,NA,CASGGTHYGYTF,TGTGCCAGCGGAGGGACCCACTATGGCTACACCTTC
TRBJ1-2,many,TRBV12-3/TRBV12-4,NA,CASSLAMDSVRDGYTF,TGTGCCAGCAGTTTAGCAATGGACAGCGTCAGGGATGGCTACACCTTC
TRBJ2-7,NA,TRBV6-1,TRBD2,CASRPGRLAGSSYEQYF,TGTGCCAGCAGACCCGGAAGACTAGCGGGGAGCTCCTACGAGCAGTACTTC
TRBJ2-2,NA,TRBV6-1,TRBD2,CASTSGVNTGELFF,TGTGCCAGCACTAGCGGGGTGAACACCGGGGAGCTGTTTTTT
TRBJ2-1,NA,TRBV14,NA,CASSPLLFDEQFF,TGTGCCAGCAGCCCCCTTTTATTTGATGAGCAGTTCTTC
TRBJ2-4,few,TRBV5-4,TRBD1,CASSTQTGGKNIQYF,TGTGCCAGCAGCACCCAGACAGGGGGAAAAAACATTCAGTACTTC
TRBJ2-2,many,TRBV6-2/TRBV6-3,NA,CASSRQHTGELFF,TGTGCCAGCAGTCGACAGCACACCGGGGAGCTGTTTTTT
TRBJ1-1,many,TRBV2,NA,CASSEDRDPKAFF,TGTGCCAGCAGCGAGGACAGAGACCCGAAAGCTTTCTTT
TRBJ2-5,many,TRBV30,NA,CAWSVFRTAKETQYF,TGTGCCTGGAGTGTCTTTCGGACAGCCAAAGAGACCCAGTACTTC
TRBJ2-5,many,TRBV18,NA,CASSLLAEETQYF,TGTGCCAGCTCACTTCTAGCTGAAGAGACCCAGTACTTC
TRBJ2-1,many,TRBV30,TRBD1,CAWRYLQGDTYNEQFF,TGTGCCTGGAGATACCTACAGGGGGACACCTACAATGAGCAGTTCTTC
TRBJ2-7,NA,TRBV10-2,TRBD2,CASSDGTSGRGWYEQYF,TGCGCCAGCAGTGACGGGACTAGCGGGAGAGGATGGTACGAGCAGTACTTC
TRBJ2-6,few,TRBV7-9,TRBD1,CASSWGTGNSGANVLTF,TGTGCCAGCAGCTGGGGGACAGGCAACTCTGGGGCCAACGTCCTGACTTTC
TRBJ1-2,many,TRBV3-1,NA,CASSQARIGYTF,TGTGCCAGCAGCCAAGCGCGGATTGGCTACACCTTC
TRBJ1-6,few,TRBV19,NA,CATREGGYNSPLHF,TGTGCCACCAGGGAAGGGGGATATAATTCACCCCTCCACTTT
TRBJ2-3,many,TRBV28,TRBD2,CASSPAGLAPTDTQYF,TGTGCCAGCAGCCCGGCGGGACTAGCGCCCACAGATACGCAGTATTTT
TRBJ2-3,many,TRBV6-1,TRBD2,CASSELFGGVGSTDTQYF,TGTGCCAGCAGTGAACTCTTCGGGGGGGTCGGAAGCACAGATACGCAGTATTTT
TRBJ2-5,many,TRBV30,NA,CAWGMGSQETQYF,TGTGCCTGGGGTATGGGATCCCAAGAGACCCAGTACTTC
TRBJ2-7,many,TRBV28,TRBD1,CASTPGQGAYEQYF,TGTGCCAGCACCCCGGGGCAGGGGGCCTACGAGCAGTACTTC
TRBJ1-1,many,TRBV2,NA,CASSVGNTEAFF,TGTGCCAGCAGTGTGGGGAACACTGAAGCTTTCTTT
TRBJ1-2,many,TRBV3-1,NA,CASSQQPGSGYTF,TGTGCCAGCAGCCAACAGCCCGGGAGTGGCTACACCTTC
TRBJ2-1,many,TRBV12-3/TRBV12-4,NA,CARPGWGDNEQFF,TGTGCCAGGCCGGGATGGGGGGACAATGAGCAGTTCTTC
TRBJ2-1,many,TRBV20-1,NA,CSAPAAWDDEQFF,TGCAGTGCCCCAGCGGCCTGGGACGATGAGCAGTTCTTC
TRBJ2-2,many,TRBV12-3/TRBV12-4,NA,CASSSGGMFGELFF,TGTGCCAGCAGTTCTGGGGGAATGTTCGGGGAGCTGTTTTTT
TRBJ1-5,NA,TRBV19,TRBD1,CASSIGTGGGQPQHF,TGTGCCAGTAGTATCGGAACAGGGGGGGGTCAGCCCCAGCATTTT
TRBJ2-3,many,TRBV3-1,TRBD2,CASSQHAPGLVGDTQYF,TGTGCCAGCAGCCAACATGCTCCGGGACTAGTGGGGGATACGCAGTATTTT
TRBJ2-7,many,TRBV14,NA,CASSQGDSSYEQYF,TGTGCCAGCAGCCAAGGGGACTCCTCCTACGAGCAGTACTTC
TRBJ1-5,few,TRBV20-1,NA,CSARGGARVAQPQHF,TGCAGTGCTAGAGGGGGAGCGAGGGTAGCCCAGCCCCAGCATTTT
TRBJ2-7,many,TRBV7-2,NA,CASSLSGKGYEQYF,TGTGCCAGCAGCTTAAGTGGGAAAGGCTACGAGCAGTACTTC
TRBJ2-3,few,TRBV5-1,TRBD2,CASSLEAGTYTDTQYF,TGCGCCAGCAGCTTGGAAGCGGGAACATACACAGATACGCAGTATTTT